One sample yielded the 24 T cell receptor beta chains listed below, sequenced in a study of cytomegalovirus exposure and HLA in healthy donors. The PCR employed 60 Vbeta primers together with 13 Jbeta primers. Sequencing used immunoSEQ multiplex PCR; TCRdb keeps in-frame clones, though not all of them. Of about 180,000 clones detected, 65% to 75% appear once; the ten largest clones hold 2% to 3%. The material sequenced was PBMCs. Receptors originate from a human donor in good health.

CDR3 DNA: TGCGCCACCCAACTAGCGGGGGTCCTGGGGACCCAGTACTTC. It encodes CATQLAGVLGTQYF. J is TRBJ2-5 and V is TRBV10-2; 11 nucleotides agree with TRBD2. The CDR3 is 14 amino acids. Trimming removed 10 bases from V and 7 bases from J; junction bases left unmatched: 11. CDR1 and CDR2 from the germline V gene are WSHSY and SAAADI.

This sequence joins TRBV19 and TRBJ2-2; D perhaps matches TRBD2 (6 bases). The germline V and J ends were trimmed by 4 bases and 8 bases, with 14 bases remaining between them. Germline V gives CDR1 LNHDA, CDR2 SQIVND (reference sequence). The CDR3 is 14 amino acids. The CDR3 region has the DNA TGTGCCAGTAGTAAGCGGGCATCGGCAGGGGAGCTGTTTTTT. Translating gives CASSKRASAGELFF.

The chain combines TRBV14 with TRBJ2-7, with TRBD1 as a possible D gene (5 bases). Trimming stripped 1 base from V and 4 bases from J, with 11 bases between. The CDR3 loop spans 14 amino acids. Germline CDR1 reads SGHDN; CDR2 reads FVKESK. Here the CDR3 DNA reads TGTGCCAGCAGCCAAGGGCAGGGTCCATACGAGCAGTACTTC. Protein product: CASSQGQGPYEQYF.

The rearrangement joins TRBV30 to TRBJ2-5, with 8 bases lining up with TRBD2. Looked up from germline, CDR1 is GTSNPN and CDR2 is SVGIG (reference sequence). V shed 2 bases, J shed 4 bases, and the junction held 6 bases outside the gene matches. CDR3 length equals 14 residues. The CDR3 loop is CAWSRGGLPETQYF. CDR3 DNA: TGTGCCTGGAGTCGGGGGGGGCTCCCAGAGACCCAGTACTTC.

The chain has TRBV27 and TRBJ2-5; 7 bases are a match to TRBD2. CDR3 length: 13 residues. CDR1 is MNHEY, CDR2 SMNVEV, per germline (reference sequence). Trimming at V came to 6 bases and at J to 7 bases, leaving 8 bases not matched to a gene. DNA for the CDR3: TGTGCCAGCAGGCGGGGGAGCCAGGGGACCCAGTACTTC. This codes for CASRRGSQGTQYF.

V gene TRBV11-2 combines with J gene TRBJ2-1; 9 bases align to TRBD2. Per the germline V gene, CDR1 is SGHAT and CDR2 is FQNNGV. After removal of 2 bases from V and 4 bases from J, the junction contained 3 bases not matched to a gene. CDR3 length: 15 amino acids. In DNA form, the CDR3 reads TGTGCCAGCAGCTTACGCGGGGGGGGGTACAATGAGCAGTTCTTC. This sequence encodes CASSLRGGGYNEQFF.

V and J are TRBV5-1 and TRBJ1-4; TRBD1 matches 7 bases. Germline lookup yields CDR1 SGHRS and CDR2 YFSETQ. The CDR3 spans 13 residues. V lost 4 bases to trimming and J lost 5 bases; unmatched junction nucleotides: 2. CDR3 region: CASSPGQNEKLFF. CDR3 DNA sequence: TGCGCCAGCAGCCCGGGACAGAATGAAAAACTGTTTTTT.

Turning to this clone: One end of the junction is discordant with germline, which a read error may explain. V usage is TRBV7-7 and J usage is TRBJ2-3; 9 nucleotides match TRBD1. Germline loops: CDR1 SSHAT, CDR2 FNYEAQ (reference sequence). The CDR3 length is 15 residues. Here the CDR3 reads CASSKGQGPTDTQYF. CDR3 sequence (DNA): TGTGCTAGCAGCAAGGGACAGGGCCCCACAGATACGCAGTATTTT.

This chain connects TRBV6-1 to TRBJ2-7; D is ambiguous. The V and J ends lost 0 bases and 3 bases respectively, with 15 bases between them. CDR3 length equals 16 residues. Looked up from germline, CDR1 is MNHNS and CDR2 is SASEGT. CDR3 nucleotide sequence: TGTGCCAGCAGTGAAGCCCTGGCCCCCTCTTACTACGAGCAGTACTTC. It specifies CASSEALAPSYYEQYF.

This clone appeared a single time. The chain employs TRBV5-4 and TRBJ1-1, with D possibly being TRBD1 (6 bases). The CDR3 totals 13 residues. V lost 3 bases and J 6 bases, leaving 12 bases between the germline ends. Looked up from germline, CDR1 is SGHNT and CDR2 is YYREEE (reference sequence). The CDR3 here is CASSSWDIAEAFF. DNA of the CDR3: TGTGCCAGCAGCTCATGGGACATTGCTGAAGCTTTCTTT.

This clone was seen a few times. The CDR3 region is CASSYSSGVNSPLHF. The CDR3 nucleotides are TGTGCCAGCAGTTACTCGTCAGGGGTTAATTCACCCCTCCACTTT. The chain carries TRBV6-5 and TRBJ1-6; maybe TRBD1 (6 bases). V gave up 0 bases and J gave up 6 bases, with 9 bases separating them. The germline V gene has CDR1 MNHEY and CDR2 SVGAGI. The CDR3 length is 15 residues.

The chain employs TRBV4-1 and TRBJ2-7; D is unclear. This CDR3 has 15 residues. The V gene's germline CDR1 is MGHRA and CDR2 YSYEKL. The V gene lost 1 base and the J gene lost 3 bases, with 13 bases spanning the gap. CDR3 in amino acids: CASSQGGSSFYEQYV. CDR3 bases: TGCGCCAGCAGCCAAGGCGGCAGTTCCTTCTACGAGCAGTACGTC.

V is TRBV25-1 and J is TRBJ2-7; 12 bases fit TRBD1. Germline V gives CDR1 MGHDK, CDR2 SYGVNS. The V gene end was trimmed by 8 bases and the J gene end by 4 bases; junction bases not matched to a gene: 6. This CDR3 is built from 14 residues. In nucleotides, the CDR3 is TGTGCCAGCCGGGGGGGACAGGGGGCTTACGAGCAGTACTTC. The encoded protein is CASRGGQGAYEQYF.

The chain is built from TRBV10-2 and TRBJ2-7, with TRBD1 as a possible D gene (6 bases). The CDR3 is made up of 13 amino acids. Germline V lookup: CDR1 WSHSY, CDR2 SAAADI. V gave up 7 bases and J gave up 5 bases, with 15 bases separating them. The CDR3 nucleotides are TGCGCCAGCAACCTTCAGGGGTTTCACGAGCAGTACTTC. This encodes CASNLQGFHEQYF.

This clone was counted a few times. The CDR3 region has the DNA TGCGCCAGCAGCCTAGGACAGGGACCCGGTAACTATGGCTACACCTTC. Encoded protein: CASSLGQGPGNYGYTF. The gene calls are TRBV5-1 and TRBJ1-2; 8 bases fit TRBD1. Unmatched junction bases numbered 9, after V lost 4 bases and J lost 1 base. The CDR3 contains 16 residues. Per the germline V gene, CDR1 is SGHRS and CDR2 is YFSETQ.

This chain connects TRBV7-6 to TRBJ1-6, with TRBD1 matching 7 bases. The germline V gene encodes CDR1 SGHVS and CDR2 FNYEAQ. The CDR3 totals 14 residues. V trimming: 5 bases; J trimming: 9 bases; junction bases outside the gene matches: 7. The CDR3 coding sequence is TGTGCCAGCAGCGGAACAGGGGAGGCTTCACCCCTCCACTTT. Translation: CASSGTGEASPLHF.

The chain couples TRBV10-3 to TRBJ2-7, with TRBD1 matching 10 bases. The germline gives CDR1 ENHRY, CDR2 SYGVKD. After removal of 0 bases from V and 6 bases from J, the junction contained 5 bases not matched to a gene. This CDR3 region has 15 residues. The CDR3 sequence: CAISESRQGASEQYF. CDR3 sequence (DNA): TGTGCCATCAGTGAGTCGCGACAGGGGGCCTCCGAGCAGTACTTC.

The CDR3 DNA sequence: TGTGCCAGCAGTTACTCGCTGCAGGGGGCAATCAGCGAGCAGTTCTTC. Its translation: CASSYSLQGAISEQFF. The rearrangement links TRBV6-5 to TRBJ2-1, with 8 bases identical to TRBD1. The junction had 11 bases not matched to a gene; V was cut back by 0 bases and J by 10 bases. The CDR3 runs 16 residues. The germline CDR1 and CDR2 sequences are MNHEY and SVGAGI.

This clone was found once. The chain carries TRBV6-5 and TRBJ1-2, with D possibly matching TRBD1 (6 bases). CDR3 length: 13 amino acids. Trimming took off 4 bases at V and 2 bases at J, with 8 bases between the two ends. Germline loops: CDR1 MNHEY, CDR2 SVGAGI. The CDR3 is CASSWTENYGYTF. As DNA, the CDR3 is TGTGCCAGCAGTTGGACAGAGAACTATGGCTACACCTTC.

The genes are TRBV10-3 and TRBJ2-5; D gene ambiguous. V was pared by 11 bases and J by 2 bases, with 9 bases between. The CDR3 length is 11 residues. Per germline, CDR1 ENHRY and CDR2 SYGVKD. CDR3 DNA: TGTGCCGTCTTGAGGCAAGAGACCCAGTACTTC. Its translation is CAVLRQETQYF.

The chain combines TRBV7-8 with TRBJ1-5, with a tentative D call TRBD1 (5 bases). Germline values: CDR1 SGHVS, CDR2 FQNEAQ. This CDR3 region has 17 residues. Trimming cost V 5 bases and J 0 bases, with 17 bases left between them. CDR3 amino acids: CASSPGREGGSNQPQHF. The CDR3, as DNA: TGTGCCAGCAGCCCAGGGAGGGAAGGAGGTAGCAATCAGCCCCAGCATTTT.

This clone occurred a few times. This chain joins TRBV28 and TRBJ1-5; 10 bases agree with TRBD1. The CDR3 consists of 14 residues. Per germline, CDR1 MDHEN and CDR2 SYDVKM. Unmatched junction bases numbered 8, after V lost 10 bases and J lost 5 bases. The CDR3 reads CATLETGGDQPQHF. The CDR3 DNA is TGTGCCACCCTAGAGACAGGGGGCGATCAGCCCCAGCATTTT.

This clone was observed once. The chain is built from TRBV2 and TRBJ2-1; D remains ambiguous. The V end was cut by 8 bases, the J end by 8 bases, with 16 bases between. The V gene's germline CDR1 is SNHLY and CDR2 FYNNEI. The CDR3 totals 13 residues. CDR3 DNA sequence: TGTGCCAGCCGGATCCGGGTCAGCGATGAGCAGTTCTTC. Its protein is CASRIRVSDEQFF. Supplemented by reference TRBV2 and TRBJ2-1, the full variable domain reads EPEVTQTPSHQVTQMGQEVILRCVPISNHLYFYWYRQILGQKVEFLVSFYNNEISEKSEIFDDQFSVERPDGSNFTLKIRSTKLEDSAMYFCASRIRVSDEQFFGPGTRLTVL.

The chain carries TRBV10-3 and TRBJ1-5; 9 bases are shared with TRBD1. Trimming removed 2 bases from V and 7 bases from J; junction bases left unmatched: 3. From germline, CDR1 is ENHRY and CDR2 SYGVKD. The CDR3 consists of 14 residues. CDR3 coding DNA: TGTGCCATCAGTGAGGACAGGGGGAGGCAGCCCCAGCATTTT. It encodes CAISEDRGRQPQHF.